These T cell receptor beta chains were read from a single sample in a study of PD-1 blockade in classical Hodgkin lymphoma. Repertoires were generated with immunoSEQ multiplex PCR, while TCRdb's copy carries only in-frame clones and drops some. This table has 20,000 to 25,000 clones, 70% to 75% appearing once. This sample comprised peripheral blood mononuclear cells (PBMCs), obtained before the fourth cycle of nivolumab. These receptors came from a human donor with classical Hodgkin lymphoma. CDR3s include the opening cysteine and the closing phenylalanine or tryptophan. D genes are given only for firm matches. Size is omitted from some rows. Given values are once, few, many or a class for expanded clones.

>TRBJ2-3|NA|TRBV5-8|NA
TGTGCCAGCAGCACGGGACAAGACACAGATACGCAGTATTTT
CASSTGQDTDTQYF
>TRBJ1-6|NA|TRBV28|NA
TGTGCCAGCAGTTTAGGAACACCCCTCCACTTT
CASSLGTPLHF
>TRBJ1-1|NA|TRBV5-1|NA
TGCGCCAGCAGCAAAGAGACACCCTGGGACACTGAAGCTTTCTTT
CASSKETPWDTEAFF
>TRBJ1-1|few|TRBV5-4|NA
TGTGCCAGCAGCTTACGGACAATCATTATGACTGAAGCTTTCTTT
CASSLRTIIMTEAFF
>TRBJ2-7|NA|TRBV27|TRBD2
TGTGCCAGCAGTTTATTAGCGGGTGCGTCCTTCGAGCAGTACTTC
CASSLLAGASFEQYF
>TRBJ2-7|NA|TRBV5-1|TRBD1
TGCGCCAGCAGCTTGGGGCCCGGACAGGGGTCCTACGAGCAGTACTTC
CASSLGPGQGSYEQYF
>TRBJ2-1|NA|TRBV2|TRBD2
TGTGCCAGCAGTGGGGGGTCAGGGACTAGCGGGAAACATGAGCAGTTCTTC
CASSGGSGTSGKHEQFF
>TRBJ1-5|NA|TRBV28|NA
TGTGCCAGCAGTAAAACAGGGAGTTCAGATCAGCCCCAGCATTTT
CASSKTGSSDQPQHF
>TRBJ2-1|NA|TRBV2|NA
TGTGCCAGCAGGGATGGTGTTACCCACTCCTACAATGAGCAGTTCTTC
CASRDGVTHSYNEQFF
>TRBJ1-5|NA|TRBV21-1|NA
TGTGCCAGCAGCAAAGAGGCGAATCGGGGGCTTTTACCCCAGCCAAATCAGCCCCAGCATTTT
CASSKEANRGLLPQPNQPQHF
>TRBJ2-2|NA|TRBV7-8|TRBD2
TGTGCCAGCAGCTCTCGATTAGCCGGACTAGCGGGAGGAAACACCGGGGAGCTGTTTTTT
CASSSRLAGLAGGNTGELFF
>TRBJ2-7|NA|TRBV10-3|NA
TGTGCCATCTCCGACGGGCTAGCCTACGAGCAGTACTTC
CAISDGLAYEQYF
>TRBJ2-7|NA|TRBV10-2|NA
TGCGCCAGCAGTGAGCCCGGGACGGCCCGCTCCTACGAGCAGTACTTC
CASSEPGTARSYEQYF
>TRBJ2-3|NA|TRBV18|NA
TGTGCCAGCTCACCACCTACTAACACAGATACGCAGTATTTT
CASSPPTNTDTQYF
>TRBJ1-2|NA|TRBV25-1|NA
TGTGCCAGCAGCGGGACGGATAACTATGGCTACACCTTC
CASSGTDNYGYTF
>TRBJ2-7|once|TRBV12-2|NA
TGTGCAAGTCGCCCCAGGGACAGAGAATCCTACGAGCAGTACTTC
CASRPRDRESYEQYF